Presented here are 16 T cell receptor beta chains from one specimen sequenced in a study of OX40 agonist ivuxolimab in advanced cancers. The assay was immunoSEQ multiplex PCR, and TCRdb's table has in-frame clones only and misses some. The top ten clones hold 0.18% of a sample with 99,000 or so clones, less than 95% of them seen once. The sample was CD4+ or CD8+ T cells sorted from blood, taken in a trial of the OX40 agonist ivuxolimab. The receptors here all came from an adult with an advanced solid tumor such as melanoma, head and neck, liver or kidney cancer.

This chain connects TRBV5-1 to TRBJ1-2; no clear D gene. V was trimmed by 0 bases and J by 4 bases, leaving 10 bases between them. The V gene's germline CDR1 is SGHRS and CDR2 YFSETQ. CDR3 length equals 14 residues. The CDR3 DNA reads TGCGCCAGCAGCTTGGAGGACCCTACCTATGGCTACACCTTC. This gives the protein CASSLEDPTYGYTF.

The rearrangement joins TRBV7-2 to TRBJ2-1; possibly TRBD1 or TRBD2 for D (5 bases each). Germline loops: CDR1 SGHTA, CDR2 FQGNSA. The CDR3 runs to 13 residues. Trimming left V 3 bases short and J 8 bases short, with 11 bases between. The CDR3 here is CASSFRGWDEQFF. DNA of the CDR3: TGTGCCAGCAGCTTTCGGGGCTGGGATGAGCAGTTCTTC.

The V and J genes are TRBV28 and TRBJ1-6; D gene ambiguous. This CDR3 has 15 residues. Germline values: CDR1 MDHEN, CDR2 SYDVKM. Trimming removed 5 bases from V and 0 bases from J, with 8 bases in between. CDR3 sequence reads: CASSGSSSYNSPLHF. The CDR3 DNA is TGTGCCAGCAGTGGATCGAGCTCCTATAATTCACCCCTCCACTTT.

The chain employs TRBV14 and TRBJ2-5; perhaps TRBD1 as D (6 bases). The CDR3 consists of 14 residues. Per germline, CDR1 SGHDN and CDR2 FVKESK. Trimming cost V 4 bases and J 2 bases, with 11 bases left between them. The CDR3 DNA sequence: TGTGCCAGCAGCCCCAGGGGCCCGCAAGAGACCCAGTACTTC. Protein product: CASSPRGPQETQYF.

The chain joins TRBV5-4 to TRBJ2-2, with 15 bases fitting TRBD2. This CDR3 has 16 amino acids. V gave up 6 bases and J gave up 6 bases; unmatched junction bases: 6. Germline-derived CDR1 and CDR2 are SGHNT and YYREEE (reference sequence). In DNA, the CDR3 is TGTGCCAGCACCAGGACTAGCGGGGGGGCGGCCGGGGAGCTGTTTTTT. Translation: CASTRTSGGAAGELFF.

The chain carries TRBV4-1 and TRBJ2-2; D unresolved. V was clipped by 4 bases and J by 5 bases, with 11 bases between them. Germline V CDR1 and CDR2: MGHRA, YSYEKL. CDR3 length: 14 residues. CDR3 nucleotide sequence: TGCGCCAGCAGCCCTCTGACGAGGACCGGGGAGCTGTTTTTT. Its translation is CASSPLTRTGELFF.

The chain recombines TRBV5-5 with TRBJ2-5; 7 bases fit TRBD2. The V gene's germline CDR1 is SGHKS and CDR2 YYEKEE (reference sequence). The length of the CDR3 is 14 residues. Unmatched junction bases numbered 3, after V lost 0 bases and J lost 4 bases. The CDR3 nucleotides are TGTGCCAGCAGCTTGGTTGGGAGGGGAGAGACCCAGTACTTC. Encoded protein: CASSLVGRGETQYF.

This chain links TRBV7-3 with TRBJ2-1, with 10 bases identical to TRBD1. In germline, CDR1 is SGHTA, CDR2 FQGTGA. CDR3 length equals 14 residues. Trimming removed 8 bases from V and 3 bases from J; junction bases left unmatched: 4. CDR3 amino acids: CASATGGDYNEQFF. Written as DNA, the CDR3 is TGTGCCAGCGCGACAGGGGGCGACTACAATGAGCAGTTCTTC.

The V gene is TRBV6-5, the J gene TRBJ1-1; 7 nucleotides align to TRBD1. The CDR3 runs 15 residues. Germline-derived CDR1 and CDR2 are MNHEY and SVGAGI. V was clipped by 5 bases and J by 7 bases; unmatched bases: 13. CDR3 sequence: CASSLTWAQGNEAFF. In DNA form, the CDR3 reads TGTGCCAGCAGTCTCACATGGGCACAGGGGAATGAAGCTTTCTTT.

V is TRBV2 and J is TRBJ2-5; no definite D call. The CDR3 totals 13 residues. The germline V and J ends were trimmed by 5 bases and 2 bases, with 9 bases remaining between them. Germline CDR1 is SNHLY and CDR2 is FYNNEI. The CDR3 is CASSRHDQETQYF. The CDR3 nucleotides are TGTGCCAGCAGTCGACATGATCAAGAGACCCAGTACTTC.

Points on this clone: Other DNA variants within this sample encode the same CDR3. The chain joins TRBV7-2 to TRBJ1-1; D may be TRBD1 (5 bases). The CDR3 contains 13 residues. Germline V CDR1 and CDR2: SGHTA, FQGNSA. Between the trimmed V and J ends, which lost 6 bases and 1 base, there was a span of 9 bases. The CDR3 coding sequence is TGTGCCAGCAGTAGAGACAGGAACACTGAAGCTTTCTTT. It encodes CASSRDRNTEAFF. Filled out from reference TRBV7-2 and TRBJ1-1, the complete variable domain reads GAGVSQSPSNKVTEKGKDVELRCDPISGHTALYWYRQSLGQGLEFLIYFQGNSAPDKSGLPSDRFSAERTGGSVSTLTIQRTQQEDSAVYLCASSRDRNTEAFFGQGTRLTVV.

The chain couples TRBV7-9 to TRBJ2-5; possibly TRBD2 for D (6 bases). The CDR3 sequence is 15 residues long. Germline CDR1 SEHNR, CDR2 FQNEAQ (reference sequence). Trimming left V 2 bases short and J 3 bases short, with 13 bases between. The CDR3 sequence: CASSLMRGGEETQYF. The CDR3 DNA sequence: TGTGCCAGCAGCTTAATGAGGGGAGGAGAAGAGACCCAGTACTTC.

A single count supports this clone. J is TRBJ2-7 and V is TRBV4-3, with TRBD1 identical over 7 bases. In germline, CDR1 is LGHNA, CDR2 YSLEER. This CDR3 region has 15 residues. The V and J ends lost 2 bases and 4 bases, in that order; junction bases with no gene match: 8. The CDR3 nucleotides read TGCGCCAGCAGCCAAACTTTACAGGGGACGTACGAGCAGTACTTC. Translation gives CASSQTLQGTYEQYF.

The chain uses TRBV5-8 and TRBJ2-7; 8 bases are shared with TRBD2. The junction had 8 bases not matched to a gene; V was cut back by 4 bases and J by 2 bases. Germline V lookup: CDR1 SGHTS, CDR2 YDEGEE. This CDR3 is built from 15 residues. CDR3 nucleotide sequence: TGTGCCAGCAGCCCCGGGGGGGGAGATCCCTACGAGCAGTACTTC. This codes for CASSPGGGDPYEQYF.

V and J are TRBV5-1 and TRBJ2-7, with no clear D. Per the germline V gene, CDR1 is SGHRS and CDR2 is YFSETQ. This CDR3 contains 14 residues. The ends were cut back, 4 bases at V and 3 bases at J, with 14 bases in the middle. DNA for the CDR3: TGCGCCAGCAGCCTGGCGGACGGTGTCTACGAGCAGTACTTC. It yields the protein CASSLADGVYEQYF.

In its sample, this clone was seen once. The chain recombines TRBV10-2 with TRBJ2-7; D is undetermined. The CDR3 totals 15 residues. Germline assignment: CDR1 WSHSY and CDR2 SAAADI. With 5 bases removed from V and 2 bases from J, the gap between germline ends came to 16 bases. The CDR3 nucleotides read TGCGCCAGCAGTTCCGACGGGCCTAACACCTACGAGCAGTACTTC. Amino acids: CASSSDGPNTYEQYF.